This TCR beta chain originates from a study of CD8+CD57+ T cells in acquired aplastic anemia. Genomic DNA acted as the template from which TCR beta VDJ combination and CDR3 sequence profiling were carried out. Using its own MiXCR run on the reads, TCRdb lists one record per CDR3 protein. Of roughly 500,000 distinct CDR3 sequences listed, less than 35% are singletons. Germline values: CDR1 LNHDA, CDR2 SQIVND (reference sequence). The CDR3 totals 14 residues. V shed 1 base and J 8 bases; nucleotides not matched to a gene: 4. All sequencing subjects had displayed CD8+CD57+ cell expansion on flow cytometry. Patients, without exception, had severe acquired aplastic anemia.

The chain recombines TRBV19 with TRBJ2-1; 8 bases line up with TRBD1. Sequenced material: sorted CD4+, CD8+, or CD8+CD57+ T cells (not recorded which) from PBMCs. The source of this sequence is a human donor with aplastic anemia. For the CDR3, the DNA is TGTGCCAGTAGTATAGTTTTGACAGGGGATGAGCAGTTCTTC. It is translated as CASSIVLTGDEQFF.